This TCR beta chain derives from a study of post-analysis software for immune sequencing data. Study as a whole: Relapsing-remitting, secondary progressive and progressive-relapsing multiple sclerosis were all included among the disease courses.

Concerning this clonotype itself: Its antigen is undetermined.

The CDR3 length is 14 residues. Trimming left V 6 bases short and J 4 bases short, with 15 bases between. The TCR beta cDNA libraries contained unique molecular identifiers. When about 1 to 11 million T cells were used, they gave roughly 490,000 cDNA molecules. TCRdb reanalysed the PCR reads using MiXCR and keeps one entry per CDR3 protein. The table records a few hundred thousand distinct CDR3 sequences, 40% to 55% of them present only once. The study's findings and limits: In patients, TRBV5-6, TRBV5-1 and TRBV20-1 belonged to five TRBV segments found more frequently than in controls. Comparison with controls showed significantly lower normalized Chao1 diversity in multiple sclerosis patients.

The chain recombines TRBV12-3 or TRBV12-4 with TRBJ2-5; no clear D. Sequencing was done on a sample of blood. The clonotype was recovered from a girl between 10 and 17 years old with multiple sclerosis. CDR3: CASSQGLWGETQYF. The CDR3 nucleotides read TGTGCCAGCAGCCAAGGGCTCTGGGGAGAGACCCAGTACTTC.